The clone carrying this TCR beta chain was seen more than once but under ten times. Its matching antigen is unknown. The same CDR3 arises from other DNA sequences in this sample as well. Using immunoSEQ multiplex PCR, the repertoire was profiled, and TCRdb retains in-frame clones only, with some absent. This table has under 25,000 clones, more than 70% appearing once. This sample stems from a study of PD-1 blockade in classical Hodgkin lymphoma. Findings and limits, study-wide: Newly diagnosed patients were reported to exhibit reduced baseline TCR diversity relative to healthy donors.

This sample's time point: cycle 4 day 1 (C4D1), after more than five weeks of nivolumab. Brentuximab vedotin exposure varied, and every patient relapsed after autologous stem cell transplantation. Germline CDR1 is SGDLS and CDR2 is YYNGEE. CDR3 length: 13 residues. Trimming took 0 bases from V and 6 from J; bases not matched to a gene: 1. The V and J genes are TRBV9 and TRBJ2-3; TRBD1 agrees at 7 bases. The receptor comes from a human donor with classical Hodgkin lymphoma. This material consisted of peripheral blood mononuclear cells (PBMCs), taken before the fourth cycle of nivolumab. The CDR3 DNA sequence: TGTGCCAGCAGCGTAGGAGGGGGCGATACGCAGTATTTT. Protein product: CASSVGGGDTQYF.